Listed here are 10 T cell receptor beta chains from one sample, sequenced in a study of Graves' ophthalmopathy and Graves' hyperthyroidism. Amplification targeted the TCR beta CDR3 regions, with RNA transcripts as the source material. HTBI primers primed a first-round RT-PCR, and a second-round multiplex PCR followed. TCRdb redid the calling of the multiplex PCR reads with MiXCR, one entry per CDR3 protein. The top ten hold less than 4.5% of the sample, which has 500,000 to 600,000 distinct CDR3 sequences, about 35% seen once. The specimen was peripheral blood or thyroid tissue (not recorded which). Every receptor here comes from an adult man with Graves' hyperthyroidism.

The V gene is TRBV25-1, the J gene TRBJ2-1; tentatively, D is TRBD2 (7 bases). The CDR3 totals 21 residues. Trimming removed 6 bases from V and 0 bases from J, with 30 bases in between. The germline V gene encodes CDR1 MGHDK and CDR2 SYGVNS. CDR3 loop: CASSRSGRTRGRGSSYNEQFF. As DNA, the CDR3 is TGTGCCAGCAGCCGGTCCGGGAGGACGAGGGGGAGGGGTAGCTCCTACAATGAGCAGTTCTTC.

Of note for this clonotype: One junction end does not reproduce the germline sequence, and a read error may be involved. The chain uses TRBV20-1 and TRBJ2-6; D is uncertain. The length of the CDR3 is 11 residues. Germline loops: CDR1 DFQATT, CDR2 SNEGSKA (reference sequence). This CDR3 is CSAREGNTEAF. The CDR3 DNA reads TGCAGTGCTAGAGAAGGAAACACTGAAGCTTTC.

The gene calls are TRBV9 and TRBJ1-1, with TRBD1 identical over 7 bases. Germline trimming cut 0 bases from V and 3 bases from J; bases unmatched to any gene: 2. Germline lookup yields CDR1 SGDLS and CDR2 YYNGEE. The CDR3 covers 14 residues. CDR3 sequence: CASSVDQGDTEAFF. The CDR3 region has the DNA TGTGCCAGCAGCGTAGATCAGGGGGACACTGAAGCTTTCTTT.

This clonotype was detected only a few times. J is TRBJ1-3 and V is TRBV3-1; D unresolved. This CDR3 is built from 15 residues. Germline-derived CDR1 and CDR2 are LGHDT and YNNKEL (reference sequence). V dropped 4 bases and J dropped 0 bases, with 10 bases sitting between them. The CDR3 sequence is CASSPRSYSGNTIYF. The CDR3 nucleotides are TGTGCCAGCAGCCCCCGGTCCTACTCTGGAAACACCATATATTTT.

This clonotype appeared many times. The V call is TRBV4-1, the J call TRBJ2-7, with 10 nucleotides matching TRBD2. Germline lookup yields CDR1 MGHRA and CDR2 YSYEKL. Trimming took 1 base from V and 7 from J; bases not matched to a gene: 4. The CDR3 runs to 14 residues. This CDR3 reads CASSQALAGREQYF. The CDR3 nucleotides are TGCGCCAGCAGCCAAGCACTAGCGGGACGGGAGCAGTACTTC.

This clonotype showed up many times. The V gene is TRBV6-5, the J gene TRBJ1-2; no reliable D call. The germline CDR1 and CDR2 sequences are MNHEY and SVGAGI. V was clipped by 10 bases and J by 3 bases, with 12 bases between them. The CDR3 has 12 residues. CDR3 sequence reads: CAIFGLDYGYTF. CDR3 bases: TGTGCCATTTTCGGGCTGGACTATGGCTACACCTTC.

This clonotype was detected ten times or more. CDR3 sequence: CASSQESGGAFF. CDR3 coding DNA: TGTGCCAGCAGCCAAGAGTCAGGGGGAGCTTTCTTT. The V gene is TRBV14, the J gene TRBJ1-1; TRBD1 matches at 7 bases. Germline V gene data show CDR1 as SGHDN and CDR2 as FVKESK. The CDR3 consists of 12 residues. After removal of 0 bases from V and 10 bases from J, the junction contained 2 bases not matched to a gene.

This chain uses TRBV2 with TRBJ2-3; D remains unclear. Deletions cut 4 bases from V and 6 bases from J, with 8 bases between. Germline-derived CDR1 and CDR2 are SNHLY and FYNNEI. CDR3 length equals 12 residues. The CDR3 DNA reads TGTGCCAGCAGTGTGGCGAGTGATACGCAGTATTTT. Protein: CASSVASDTQYF.

This clonotype was observed a handful of times. CDR3 residues: CASTTGVSGNTIYF. The CDR3 DNA reads as TGTGCCAGCACTACAGGGGTATCCGGAAACACCATATATTTT. The chain has TRBV28 and TRBJ1-3; 7 positions agree with TRBD1. V was clipped by 7 bases and J by 4 bases; unmatched bases: 7. From germline, CDR1 is MDHEN and CDR2 SYDVKM. The CDR3 length is 14 residues.

This clonotype was observed a single time. V is TRBV5-1 and J is TRBJ2-1, with D perhaps matching TRBD1 (6 bases). From germline, CDR1 is SGHRS and CDR2 YFSETQ. Trimming removed 4 bases from V and 2 bases from J, with 16 bases in between. The CDR3 covers 16 residues. The CDR3 sequence is CASSTDSLGTYNEQFF. In nucleotides, the CDR3 is TGCGCCAGCAGCACGGACAGCCTGGGGACCTACAATGAGCAGTTCTTC.